This T cell receptor (beta chain) was captured by sequencing in a study of post-analysis software for immune sequencing data. General study points: Patients used about 5 TRBV segments, including TRBV5-6, TRBV5-1 and TRBV20-1, more often than controls.

The junction had 8 bases not matched to a gene; V was cut back by 4 bases and J by 6 bases. This CDR3 has 15 residues. Looked up from germline, CDR1 is SGHRS and CDR2 is YFSETQ. Details on this clonotype: What it binds is unknown.

cDNA libraries for TCR beta contained unique molecular identifiers. TCRdb called the PCR reads again in MiXCR, with one record for every CDR3 protein. The sample has approximately 690,000 distinct CDR3 sequences, about 60% seen once. This receptor was taken from a girl aged 2-10 years with multiple sclerosis. The genes are TRBV5-1 and TRBJ2-3; 10 bases map to TRBD2. The sequenced sample consisted of blood. The CDR3: CASSQSGGAADTQYF. In DNA, the CDR3 is TGCGCCAGCAGCCAAAGCGGGGGGGCCGCGGATACGCAGTATTTT. Full variable domain (rest looked up from reference TRBV5-1 and TRBJ2-3): KAGVTQTPRYLIKTRGQQVTLSCSPISGHRSVSWYQQTPGQGLQFLFEYFSETQRNKGNFPGRFSGRQFSNSRSEMNVSTLELGDSALYLCASSQSGGAADTQYFGPGTRLTVL.